The present T cell receptor (beta chain) was sequenced within a study of T cells in localized non-small cell lung cancer. General study findings and limits: Adjacent lung had a median roughly 61 of the 100 largest tumor clones.

Germline V gene data show CDR1 as SGHRS and CDR2 as YFSETQ. The length of the CDR3 is 16 residues. The junction had 11 bases not matched to a gene; V was cut back by 6 bases and J by 4 bases. Method: immunoSEQ multiplex PCR; TCRdb's copy keeps in-frame clones and lacks some. The sample yields about 77,000 clones, approximately 90% seen once. About this clone itself: The antigen is unknown.

The receptor was derived from a woman between 40 and 69 years old with stage I squamous cell lung carcinoma. The sequencing here drew on peripheral blood, taken before any cancer treatment. V is TRBV5-1 and J is TRBJ2-2; 8 bases align to TRBD1. CDR3 DNA: TGCGCCAGCATGAGGGGCGCAGGGGGCGGCACCGGGGAGCTGTTTTTT. It yields the protein CASMRGAGGGTGELFF.